A single sample is the source of the 16 T cell receptor beta chains below, sequenced in a study of monozygotic twins with inflammatory bowel disease. TCRdb reanalyzed the 5' RACE reads, giving one entry per CDR3 protein sequence and no DNA. The data show about 200,000 distinct CDR3 sequences, and the top ten clones hold 7.5% to 9.5%. Sequences were obtained from blood. The receptors come from a human donor with ulcerative colitis or Crohn's disease, or a healthy co-twin of an affected twin (not recorded which).

CDR3 amino acids: CASSGDFTDTQYF. This sequence joins TRBV6-1 and TRBJ2-3. Germline CDR1 MNHNS, CDR2 SASEGT. The CDR3 runs to 13 residues.

The rearrangement joins TRBV29-1 to TRBJ2-6; there is no DNA to check the TCRdb D call of TRBD1. Looked up from germline, CDR1 is SQVTM and CDR2 is ANQGSEA. The CDR3 has 14 amino acids. The CDR3 loop is CSVDTGAGANVLTF. Complete variable domain (other parts from reference TRBV29-1 and TRBJ2-6): SAVISQKPSRDICQRGTSLTIQCQVDSQVTMMFWYRQQPGQSLTLIATANQGSEATYESGFVIDKFPISRPNLTFSTLTVSNMSPEDSSIYLCSVDTGAGANVLTFGAGSRLTVL.

The chain combines TRBV4-1 with TRBJ1-4; TCRdb's D call, TRBD1, is unchecked because there is no DNA. The CDR3 spans 15 residues. Germline V gives CDR1 MGHRA, CDR2 YSYEKL. The CDR3 spells CASSQNSGTAEKLFF.

This chain links TRBV19 with TRBJ2-7; TCRdb outputs TRBD1, but without DNA this stays unchecked. Germline V gives CDR1 LNHDA, CDR2 SQIVND (reference sequence). This CDR3 spans 13 amino acids. The CDR3 reads CASSTRDTYEQYF.

This chain links TRBV7-2 with TRBJ2-1; the TRBD2 assignment by TCRdb is unverifiable without DNA. Germline lookup yields CDR1 SGHTA and CDR2 FQGNSA. The CDR3 totals 16 residues. CDR3 in amino acids: CASSSPSGRPYNEQFF.

The rearrangement joins TRBV18 to TRBJ2-1. Germline loops: CDR1 KGHSH, CDR2 LQKENI. This CDR3 spans 12 amino acids. This chain's CDR3 is CASSQYNNEQFF.

This chain connects TRBV5-1 to TRBJ1-1; there is no DNA to check the TCRdb D call of TRBD1. The CDR3 runs 14 residues. Per germline, CDR1 SGHRS and CDR2 YFSETQ. CDR3 amino acids: CASSEGTANTEAFF. Combining the CDR3 with reference TRBV5-1 and TRBJ1-1 gives the whole variable domain KAGVTQTPRYLIKTRGQQVTLSCSPISGHRSVSWYQQTPGQGLQFLFEYFSETQRNKGNFPGRFSGRQFSNSRSEMNVSTLELGDSALYLCASSEGTANTEAFFGQGTRLTVV.

The CDR3: CASSDLYSGKAFF. J is TRBJ1-1 and V is TRBV6-4. The V gene's germline CDR1 is MRHNA and CDR2 SNTAGT. The CDR3 extends over 13 amino acids.

CDR3 region: CASSLWETGANVLTF. The chain links TRBV7-6 to TRBJ2-6; the D call from TCRdb, TRBD2, cannot be confirmed without DNA. The CDR3 runs to 15 residues. Germline-derived CDR1 and CDR2 are SGHVS and FNYEAQ. Using reference TRBV7-6 and TRBJ2-6 for the parts outside the CDR3, the full variable domain is GAGVSQSPRYKVTKRGQDVALRCDPISGHVSLYWYRQALGQGPEFLTYFNYEAQQDKSGLPNDRFSAERPEGSISTLTIQRTEQRDSAMYRCASSLWETGANVLTFGAGSRLTVL.

This chain joins TRBV5-1 and TRBJ2-1; checking the TCRdb D call of TRBD1 is not possible without DNA. The CDR3 has 13 residues. Looked up from germline, CDR1 is SGHRS and CDR2 is YFSETQ. CDR3 sequence: CASSRAGSNEQFF.

V usage is TRBV18 and J usage is TRBJ2-7; TCRdb's assignment of TRBD2 cannot be checked, as there is no DNA. The CDR3 is made up of 14 amino acids. The germline CDR1 and CDR2 sequences are KGHSH and LQKENI. The CDR3 loop reads CASSGPSPMDEQYF.

V and J are TRBV15 and TRBJ2-1; TCRdb's D call of TRBD2 is untestable without DNA. The CDR3 is 19 residues long. Germline lookup yields CDR1 LNHNV and CDR2 YYDKDF (reference sequence). CDR3 amino acids: CATSRDKGLAGRWGDEQFF. The whole variable domain, filled in from reference TRBV15 and TRBJ2-1, reads DAMVIQNPRYQVTQFGKPVTLSCSQTLNHNVMYWYQQKSSQAPKLLFHYYDKDFNNEADTPDNFQSRRPNTSFCFLDIRSPGLGDTAMYLCATSRDKGLAGRWGDEQFFGPGTRLTVL.

The rearrangement links TRBV6-2 or TRBV6-3 to TRBJ1-2; TCRdb's D call, TRBD1, is unchecked because there is no DNA. Looked up from germline, CDR1 is MNHEY and CDR2 is SVGEGT. This CDR3 spans 12 amino acids. This chain's CDR3 is CASTADRYGYTF.

The chain couples TRBV18 to TRBJ2-4. CDR3 length: 13 amino acids. The germline V gene has CDR1 KGHSH and CDR2 LQKENI. This chain's CDR3 is CASSPVTQNIQYF. The full variable domain, with the rest looked up from reference TRBV18 and TRBJ2-4, is NAGVMQNPRHLVRRRGQEARLRCSPMKGHSHVYWYRQLPEEGLKFMVYLQKENIIDESGMPKERFSAEFPKEGPSILRIQQVVRGDSAAYFCASSPVTQNIQYFGAGTRLSVL.

The chain employs TRBV6-1 and TRBJ2-2; TCRdb's D call, TRBD2, is unchecked because there is no DNA. The germline V gene encodes CDR1 MNHNS and CDR2 SASEGT. This CDR3 contains 16 residues. The CDR3 protein is CASSHIAGSNTGELFF.

The chain joins TRBV25-1 to TRBJ1-1. This CDR3 has 13 residues. The germline gives CDR1 MGHDK, CDR2 SYGVNS. CDR3 sequence: CASSFYWNTEAFF.